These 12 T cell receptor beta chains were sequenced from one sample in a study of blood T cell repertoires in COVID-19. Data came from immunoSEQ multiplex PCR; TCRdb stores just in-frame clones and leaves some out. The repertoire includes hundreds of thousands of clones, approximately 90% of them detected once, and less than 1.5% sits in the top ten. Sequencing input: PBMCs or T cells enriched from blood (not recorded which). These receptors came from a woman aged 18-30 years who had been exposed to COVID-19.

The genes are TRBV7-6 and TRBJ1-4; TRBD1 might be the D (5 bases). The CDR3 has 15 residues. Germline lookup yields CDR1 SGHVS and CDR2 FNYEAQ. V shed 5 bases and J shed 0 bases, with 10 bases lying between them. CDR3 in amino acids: CASSLTGPTNEKLFF. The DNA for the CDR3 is TGTGCCAGCAGCCTAACAGGACCAACTAATGAAAAACTGTTTTTT.

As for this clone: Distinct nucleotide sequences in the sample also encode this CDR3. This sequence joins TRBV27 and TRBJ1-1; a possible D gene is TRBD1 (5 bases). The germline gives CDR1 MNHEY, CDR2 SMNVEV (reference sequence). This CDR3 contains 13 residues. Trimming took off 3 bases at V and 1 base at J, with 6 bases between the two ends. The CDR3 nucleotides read TGTGCCAGCAGTTTTACAGGGAACACTGAAGCTTTCTTT. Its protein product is CASSFTGNTEAFF.

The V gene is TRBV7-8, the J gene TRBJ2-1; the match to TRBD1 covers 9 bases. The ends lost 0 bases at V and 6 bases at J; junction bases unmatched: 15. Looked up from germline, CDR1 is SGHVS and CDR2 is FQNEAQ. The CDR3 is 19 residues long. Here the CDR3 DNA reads TGTGCCAGCAGCTTAGCGTCTGTCTCGGGGACAGGGCCACGCAATGAGCAGTTCTTC. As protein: CASSLASVSGTGPRNEQFF.

CDR3 sequence: CASSGKATGGYEQYF. DNA of the CDR3: TGCGCCAGCAGTGGGAAAGCGACAGGGGGTTACGAGCAGTACTTC. The rearrangement uses TRBV10-1 and TRBJ2-7, with 9 nucleotides matching TRBD1. Per the germline V gene, CDR1 is WNHNN and CDR2 is SYGVQD (reference sequence). There are 15 residues in the CDR3. After removal of 4 bases from V and 4 bases from J, the junction contained 8 bases not matched to a gene.

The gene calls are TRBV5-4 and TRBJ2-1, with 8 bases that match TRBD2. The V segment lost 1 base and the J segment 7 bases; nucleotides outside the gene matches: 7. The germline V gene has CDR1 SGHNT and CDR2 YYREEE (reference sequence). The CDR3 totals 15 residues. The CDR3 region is CASSLSSGSMNEQFF. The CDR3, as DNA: TGTGCCAGCAGCTTGTCTAGCGGGTCAATGAATGAGCAGTTCTTC.

The CDR3 coding sequence is TGCAGCGTTGTCAAACTAGCGGGGGGCGGTGAGCAGTTCTTC. Translation: CSVVKLAGGGEQFF. This chain uses TRBV29-1 with TRBJ2-1; TRBD2 matches at 12 bases. CDR1 and CDR2 (germline): SQVTM, ANQGSEA. The trim removed 4 bases at V and 9 bases at J, leaving 7 bases unmatched. The CDR3 sequence is 14 residues long.

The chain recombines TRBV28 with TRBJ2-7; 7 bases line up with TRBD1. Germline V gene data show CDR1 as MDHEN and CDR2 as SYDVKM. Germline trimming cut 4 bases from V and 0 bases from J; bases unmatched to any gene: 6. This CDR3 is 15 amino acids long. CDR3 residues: CASSSGQWSSYEQYF. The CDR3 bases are TGTGCCAGCAGTTCGGGACAGTGGAGCTCCTACGAGCAGTACTTC.

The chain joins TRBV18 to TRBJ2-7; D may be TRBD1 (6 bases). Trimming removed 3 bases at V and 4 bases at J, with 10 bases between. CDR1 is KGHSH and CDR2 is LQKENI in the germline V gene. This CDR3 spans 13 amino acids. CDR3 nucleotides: TGTGCCAGCTCACCCGGGACAAAATACGAGCAGTACTTC. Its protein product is CASSPGTKYEQYF.

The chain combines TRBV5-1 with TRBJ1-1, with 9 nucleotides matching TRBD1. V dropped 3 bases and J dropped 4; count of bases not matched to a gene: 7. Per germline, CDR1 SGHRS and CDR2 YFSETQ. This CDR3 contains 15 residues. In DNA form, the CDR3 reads TGCGCCAGCAGCTATACCACGGACAGGGGCACTGAAGCTTTCTTT. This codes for CASSYTTDRGTEAFF.

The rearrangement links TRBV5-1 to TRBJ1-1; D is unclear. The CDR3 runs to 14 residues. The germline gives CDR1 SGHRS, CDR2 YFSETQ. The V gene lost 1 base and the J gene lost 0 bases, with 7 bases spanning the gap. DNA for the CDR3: TGCGCCAGCAGCTTGAATCTAATGAACACTGAAGCTTTCTTT. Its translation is CASSLNLMNTEAFF.

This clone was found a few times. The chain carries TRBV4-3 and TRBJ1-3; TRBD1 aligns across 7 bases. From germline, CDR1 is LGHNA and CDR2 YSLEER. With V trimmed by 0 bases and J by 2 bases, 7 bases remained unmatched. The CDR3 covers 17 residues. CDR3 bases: TGCGCCAGCAGCCAAGATGGGGGACAGCTGGCTGGAAACACCATATATTTT. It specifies CASSQDGGQLAGNTIYF.

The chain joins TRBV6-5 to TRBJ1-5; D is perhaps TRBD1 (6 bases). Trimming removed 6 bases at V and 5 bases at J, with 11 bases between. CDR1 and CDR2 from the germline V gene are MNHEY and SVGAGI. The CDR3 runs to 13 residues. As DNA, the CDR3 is TGTGCCAGCAGGAGGACAGAACATCAGCCCCAGCATTTT. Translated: CASRRTEHQPQHF.